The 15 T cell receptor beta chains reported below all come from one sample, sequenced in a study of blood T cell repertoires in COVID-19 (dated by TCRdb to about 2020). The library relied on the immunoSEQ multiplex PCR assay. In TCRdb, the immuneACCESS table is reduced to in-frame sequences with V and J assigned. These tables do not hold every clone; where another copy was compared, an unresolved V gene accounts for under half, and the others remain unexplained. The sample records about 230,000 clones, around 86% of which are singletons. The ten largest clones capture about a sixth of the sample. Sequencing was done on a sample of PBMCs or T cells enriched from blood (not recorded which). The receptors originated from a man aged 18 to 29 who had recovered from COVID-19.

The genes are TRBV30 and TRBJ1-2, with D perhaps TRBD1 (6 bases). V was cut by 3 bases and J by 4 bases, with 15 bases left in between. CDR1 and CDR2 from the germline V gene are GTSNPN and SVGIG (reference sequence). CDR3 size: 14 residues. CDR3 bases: TGTGCCTGGAGGGACACAGGGCTTGCCTATGGCTACACCTTC. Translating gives CAWRDTGLAYGYTF.

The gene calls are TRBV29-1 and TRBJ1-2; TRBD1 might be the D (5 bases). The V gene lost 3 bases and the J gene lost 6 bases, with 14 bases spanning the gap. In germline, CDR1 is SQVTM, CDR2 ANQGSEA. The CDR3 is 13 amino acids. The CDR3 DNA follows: TGCAGCGTTGAGGCAGGGAACGGTAATGGCTACACCTTC. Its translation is CSVEAGNGNGYTF.

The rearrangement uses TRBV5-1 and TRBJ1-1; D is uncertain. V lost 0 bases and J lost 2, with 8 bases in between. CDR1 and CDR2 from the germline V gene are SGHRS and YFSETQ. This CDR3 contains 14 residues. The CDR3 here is CASSLAQSNTEAFF. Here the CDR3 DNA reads TGCGCCAGCAGCTTGGCACAATCTAACACTGAAGCTTTCTTT.

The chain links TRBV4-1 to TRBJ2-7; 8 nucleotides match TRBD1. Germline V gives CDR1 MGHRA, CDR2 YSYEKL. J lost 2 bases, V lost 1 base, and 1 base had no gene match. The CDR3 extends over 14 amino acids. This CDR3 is CASSQGQGTYEQYF. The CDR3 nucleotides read TGCGCCAGCAGCCAAGGACAGGGGACCTACGAGCAGTACTTC.

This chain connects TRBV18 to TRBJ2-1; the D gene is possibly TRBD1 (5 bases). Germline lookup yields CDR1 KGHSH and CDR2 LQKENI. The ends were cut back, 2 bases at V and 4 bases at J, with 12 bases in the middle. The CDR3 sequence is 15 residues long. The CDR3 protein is CASSPGVGAYNEQFF. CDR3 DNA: TGTGCCAGCTCACCAGGGGTTGGGGCTTACAATGAGCAGTTCTTC. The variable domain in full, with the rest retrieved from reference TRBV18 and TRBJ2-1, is NAGVMQNPRHLVRRRGQEARLRCSPMKGHSHVYWYRQLPEEGLKFMVYLQKENIIDESGMPKERFSAEFPKEGPSILRIQQVVRGDSAAYFCASSPGVGAYNEQFFGPGTRLTVL.

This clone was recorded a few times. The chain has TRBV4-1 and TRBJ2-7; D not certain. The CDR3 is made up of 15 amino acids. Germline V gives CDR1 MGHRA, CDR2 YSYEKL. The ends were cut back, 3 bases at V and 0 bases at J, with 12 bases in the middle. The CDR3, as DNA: TGCGCCAGCAGCCACGGAGAAAGAGGCTCCTACGAGCAGTACTTC. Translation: CASSHGERGSYEQYF.

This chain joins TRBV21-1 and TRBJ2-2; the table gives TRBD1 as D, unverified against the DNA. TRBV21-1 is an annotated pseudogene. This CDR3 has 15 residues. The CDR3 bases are TGTGCCAGCAGCAAAGACAGGCCCAACACCGGGGAGCTGTTTTTT. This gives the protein CASSKDRPNTGELFF.

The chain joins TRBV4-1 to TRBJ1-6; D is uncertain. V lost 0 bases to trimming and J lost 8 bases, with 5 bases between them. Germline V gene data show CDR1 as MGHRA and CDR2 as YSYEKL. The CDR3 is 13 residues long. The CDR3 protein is CASSQDGDSPLHF. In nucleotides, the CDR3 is TGCGCCAGCAGCCAAGACGGGGATTCACCCCTCCACTTT.

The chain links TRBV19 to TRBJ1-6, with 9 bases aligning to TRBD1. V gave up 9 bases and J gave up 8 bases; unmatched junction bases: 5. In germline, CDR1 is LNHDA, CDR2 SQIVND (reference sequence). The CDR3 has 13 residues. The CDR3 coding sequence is TGTGCCAGCCGGGGACAGGGTGATTCACCCCTCCACTTT. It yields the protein CASRGQGDSPLHF.

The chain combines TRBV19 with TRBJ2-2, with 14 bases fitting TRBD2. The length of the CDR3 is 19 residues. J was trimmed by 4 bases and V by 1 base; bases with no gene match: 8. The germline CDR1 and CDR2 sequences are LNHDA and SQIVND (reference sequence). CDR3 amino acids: CASSIGGLAGGSPTGELFF. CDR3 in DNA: TGTGCCAGTAGTATAGGCGGACTAGCGGGGGGCTCTCCCACCGGGGAGCTGTTTTTT.

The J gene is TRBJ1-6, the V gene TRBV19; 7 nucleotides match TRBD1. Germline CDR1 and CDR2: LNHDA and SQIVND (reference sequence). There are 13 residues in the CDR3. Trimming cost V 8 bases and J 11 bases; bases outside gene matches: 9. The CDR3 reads CASGRDSSTPLHF. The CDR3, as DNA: TGTGCCAGTGGCCGGGACAGCTCAACACCCCTCCACTTT. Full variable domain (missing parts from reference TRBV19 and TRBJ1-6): DGGITQSPKYLFRKEGQNVTLSCEQNLNHDAMYWYRQDPGQGLRLIYYSQIVNDFQKGDIAEGYSVSREKKESFPLTVTSAQKNPTAFYLCASGRDSSTPLHFGNGTRLTVT.

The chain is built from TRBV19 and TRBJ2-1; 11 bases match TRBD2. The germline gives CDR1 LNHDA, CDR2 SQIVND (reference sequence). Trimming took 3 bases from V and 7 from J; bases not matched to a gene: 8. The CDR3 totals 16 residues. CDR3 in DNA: TGTGCCAGTAGTATTAGGGTAGCGGGAGGGCAAAATGAGCAGTTCTTC. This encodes CASSIRVAGGQNEQFF.

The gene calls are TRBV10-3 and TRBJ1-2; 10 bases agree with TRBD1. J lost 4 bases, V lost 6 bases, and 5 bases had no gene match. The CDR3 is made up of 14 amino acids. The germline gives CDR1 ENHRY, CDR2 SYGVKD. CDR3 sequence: CAIRAGTGAYGYTF. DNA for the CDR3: TGTGCCATCAGAGCGGGGACAGGGGCCTATGGCTACACCTTC.

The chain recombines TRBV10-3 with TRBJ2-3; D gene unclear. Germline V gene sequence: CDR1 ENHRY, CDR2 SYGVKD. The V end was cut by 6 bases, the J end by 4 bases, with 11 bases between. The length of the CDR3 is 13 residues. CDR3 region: CAIRIPGSDTQYF. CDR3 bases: TGTGCCATCAGGATACCAGGCTCAGATACGCAGTATTTT.

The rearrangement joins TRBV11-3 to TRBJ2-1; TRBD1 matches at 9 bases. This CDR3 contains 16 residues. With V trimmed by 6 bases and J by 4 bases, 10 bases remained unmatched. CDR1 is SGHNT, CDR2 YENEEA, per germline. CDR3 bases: TGTGCCAGCAGTAACCCACGGGACAGGGAATACAATGAGCAGTTCTTC. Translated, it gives CASSNPRDREYNEQFF.